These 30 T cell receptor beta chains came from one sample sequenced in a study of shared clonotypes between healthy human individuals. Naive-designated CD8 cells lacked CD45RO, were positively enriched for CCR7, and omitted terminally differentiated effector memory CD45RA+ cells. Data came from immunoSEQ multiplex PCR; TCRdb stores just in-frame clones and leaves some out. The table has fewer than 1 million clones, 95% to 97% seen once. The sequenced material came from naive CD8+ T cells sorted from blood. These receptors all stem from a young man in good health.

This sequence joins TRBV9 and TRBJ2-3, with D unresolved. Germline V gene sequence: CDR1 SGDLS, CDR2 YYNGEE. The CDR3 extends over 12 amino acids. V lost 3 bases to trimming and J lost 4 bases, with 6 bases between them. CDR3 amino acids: CASSAIADTQYF. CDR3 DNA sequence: TGTGCCAGCAGCGCGATAGCAGATACGCAGTATTTT.

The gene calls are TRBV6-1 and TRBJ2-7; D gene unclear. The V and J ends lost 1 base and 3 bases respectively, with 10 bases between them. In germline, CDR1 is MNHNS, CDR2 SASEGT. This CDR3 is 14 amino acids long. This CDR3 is CASSEERTIYEQYF. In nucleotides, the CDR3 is TGTGCCAGCAGTGAAGAACGGACGATCTACGAGCAGTACTTC.

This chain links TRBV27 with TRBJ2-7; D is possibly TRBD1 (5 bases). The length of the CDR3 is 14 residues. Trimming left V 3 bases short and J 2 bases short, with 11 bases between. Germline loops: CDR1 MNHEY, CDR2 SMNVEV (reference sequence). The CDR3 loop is CASSFRRAPYEQYF. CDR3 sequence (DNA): TGTGCCAGCAGTTTCCGCAGGGCGCCCTACGAGCAGTACTTC.

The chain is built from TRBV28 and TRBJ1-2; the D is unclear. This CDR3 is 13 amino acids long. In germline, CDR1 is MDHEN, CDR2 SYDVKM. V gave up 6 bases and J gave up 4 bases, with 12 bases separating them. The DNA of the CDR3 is TGTGCCAGCAGGATATTACCAGGCTATGGCTACACCTTC. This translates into CASRILPGYGYTF.

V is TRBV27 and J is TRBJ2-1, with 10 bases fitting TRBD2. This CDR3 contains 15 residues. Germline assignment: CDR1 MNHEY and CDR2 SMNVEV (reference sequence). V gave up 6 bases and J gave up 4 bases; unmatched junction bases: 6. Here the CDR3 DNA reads TGTGCCAGCAGCGATTTACTAGCGGGATACAATGAGCAGTTCTTC. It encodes CASSDLLAGYNEQFF.

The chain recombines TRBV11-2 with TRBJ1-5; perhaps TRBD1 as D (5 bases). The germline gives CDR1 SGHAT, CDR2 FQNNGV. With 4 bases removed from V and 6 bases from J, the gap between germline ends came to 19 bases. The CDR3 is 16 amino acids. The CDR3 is CASSSTSGKRGQPQHF. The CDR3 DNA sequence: TGTGCCAGCAGCTCAACCTCAGGGAAAAGGGGTCAGCCCCAGCATTTT.

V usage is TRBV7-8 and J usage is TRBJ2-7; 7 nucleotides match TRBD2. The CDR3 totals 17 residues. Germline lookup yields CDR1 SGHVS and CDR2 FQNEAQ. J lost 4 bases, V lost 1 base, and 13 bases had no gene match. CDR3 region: CASSLELLAGARYEQYF. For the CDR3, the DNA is TGTGCCAGCAGCTTAGAACTACTGGCGGGAGCCAGGTACGAGCAGTACTTC.

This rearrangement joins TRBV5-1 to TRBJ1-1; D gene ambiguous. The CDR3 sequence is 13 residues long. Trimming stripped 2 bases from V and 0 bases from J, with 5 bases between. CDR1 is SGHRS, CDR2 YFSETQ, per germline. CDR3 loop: CASSFMMNTEAFF. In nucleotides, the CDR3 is TGCGCCAGCAGCTTCATGATGAACACTGAAGCTTTCTTT.

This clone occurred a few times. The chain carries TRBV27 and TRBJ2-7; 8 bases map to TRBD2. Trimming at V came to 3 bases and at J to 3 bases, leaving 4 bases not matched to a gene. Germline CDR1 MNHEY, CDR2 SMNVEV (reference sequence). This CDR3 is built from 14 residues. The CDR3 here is CASSLGLVGYEQYF. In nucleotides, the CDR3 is TGTGCCAGCAGTTTGGGACTAGTTGGCTACGAGCAGTACTTC.

CDR3 in amino acids: CSVETGTAPTQYF. The CDR3 DNA reads as TGCAGCGTGGAGACCGGGACAGCTCCCACCCAGTACTTC. The genes are TRBV29-1 and TRBJ2-5, with TRBD1 identical over 7 bases. The germline CDR1 and CDR2 sequences are SQVTM and ANQGSEA. V trimming: 6 bases; J trimming: 8 bases; junction bases outside the gene matches: 12. This CDR3 region has 13 residues.

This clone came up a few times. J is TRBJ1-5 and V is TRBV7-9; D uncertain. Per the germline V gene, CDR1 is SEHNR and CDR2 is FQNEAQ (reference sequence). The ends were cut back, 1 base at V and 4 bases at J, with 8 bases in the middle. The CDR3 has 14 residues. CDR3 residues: CASSLVDQNQPQHF. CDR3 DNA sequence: TGTGCCAGCAGCTTAGTAGACCAGAATCAGCCCCAGCATTTT.

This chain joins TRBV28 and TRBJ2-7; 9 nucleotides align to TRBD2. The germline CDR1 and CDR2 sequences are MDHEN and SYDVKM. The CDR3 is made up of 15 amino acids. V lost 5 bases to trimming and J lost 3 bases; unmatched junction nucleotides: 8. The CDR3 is CASSRPSSGIYEQYF. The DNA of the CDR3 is TGTGCCAGCAGTCGCCCCTCTAGCGGGATCTACGAGCAGTACTTC.

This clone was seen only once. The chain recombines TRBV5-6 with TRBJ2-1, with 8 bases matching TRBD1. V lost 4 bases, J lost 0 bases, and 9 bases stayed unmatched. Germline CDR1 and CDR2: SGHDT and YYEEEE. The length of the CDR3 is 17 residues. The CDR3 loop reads CASSPGQGGISYNEQFF. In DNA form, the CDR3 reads TGTGCCAGCAGCCCAGGACAGGGAGGCATCTCCTACAATGAGCAGTTCTTC.

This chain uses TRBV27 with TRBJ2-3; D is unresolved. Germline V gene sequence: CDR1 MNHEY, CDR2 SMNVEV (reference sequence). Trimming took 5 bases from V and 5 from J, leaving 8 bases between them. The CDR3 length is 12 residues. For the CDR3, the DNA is TGTGCCAGCAGTCTGCGAAGAGATACGCAGTATTTT. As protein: CASSLRRDTQYF.

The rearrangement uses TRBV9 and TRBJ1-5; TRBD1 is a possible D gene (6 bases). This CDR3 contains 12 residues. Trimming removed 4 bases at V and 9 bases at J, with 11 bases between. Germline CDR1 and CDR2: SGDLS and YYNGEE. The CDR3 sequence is CASSQGGLPQHF. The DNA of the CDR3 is TGTGCCAGCAGCCAAGGGGGGCTGCCCCAGCATTTT.

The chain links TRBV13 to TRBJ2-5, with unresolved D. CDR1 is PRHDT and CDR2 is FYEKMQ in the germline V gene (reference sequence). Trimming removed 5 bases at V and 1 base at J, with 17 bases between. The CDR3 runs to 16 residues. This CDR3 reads CASSPSIVGPQETQYF. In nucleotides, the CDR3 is TGTGCCAGCAGCCCCAGTATTGTTGGACCCCAAGAGACCCAGTACTTC.

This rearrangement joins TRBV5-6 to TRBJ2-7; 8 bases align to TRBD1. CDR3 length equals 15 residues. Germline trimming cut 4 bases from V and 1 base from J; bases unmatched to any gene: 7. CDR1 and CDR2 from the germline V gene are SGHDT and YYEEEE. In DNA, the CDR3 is TGTGCCAGCAGCACGGACAGGGTTCGATCCTACGAGCAGTACTTC. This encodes CASSTDRVRSYEQYF.

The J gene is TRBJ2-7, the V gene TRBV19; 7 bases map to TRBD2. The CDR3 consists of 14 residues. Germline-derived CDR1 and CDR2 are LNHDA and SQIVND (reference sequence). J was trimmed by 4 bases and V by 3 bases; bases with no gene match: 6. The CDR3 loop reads CASSIREAVYEQYF. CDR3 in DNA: TGTGCCAGTAGTATCCGGGAGGCGGTTTACGAGCAGTACTTC. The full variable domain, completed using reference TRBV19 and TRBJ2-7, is DGGITQSPKYLFRKEGQNVTLSCEQNLNHDAMYWYRQDPGQGLRLIYYSQIVNDFQKGDIAEGYSVSREKKESFPLTVTSAQKNPTAFYLCASSIREAVYEQYFGPGTRLTVT.

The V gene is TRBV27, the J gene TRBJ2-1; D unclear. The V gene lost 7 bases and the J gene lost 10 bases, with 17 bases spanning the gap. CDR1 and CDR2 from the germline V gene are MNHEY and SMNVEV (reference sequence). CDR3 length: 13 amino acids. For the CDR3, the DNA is TGTGCCAGCAACAAACCCGGGTCGGGCGAGCAGTTCTTC. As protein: CASNKPGSGEQFF.

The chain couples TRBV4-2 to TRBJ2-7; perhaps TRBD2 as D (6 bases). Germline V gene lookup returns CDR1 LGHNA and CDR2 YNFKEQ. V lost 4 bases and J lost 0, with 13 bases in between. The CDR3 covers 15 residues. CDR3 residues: CASSPRAGSSYEQYF. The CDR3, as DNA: TGTGCCAGCAGCCCCCGAGCCGGGAGCTCCTACGAGCAGTACTTC.

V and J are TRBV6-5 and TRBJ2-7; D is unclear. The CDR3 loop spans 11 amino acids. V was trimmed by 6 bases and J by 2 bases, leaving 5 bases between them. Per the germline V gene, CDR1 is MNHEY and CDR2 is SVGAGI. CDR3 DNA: TGTGCCAGCAGAGGACCCTACGAGCAGTACTTC. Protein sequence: CASRGPYEQYF.

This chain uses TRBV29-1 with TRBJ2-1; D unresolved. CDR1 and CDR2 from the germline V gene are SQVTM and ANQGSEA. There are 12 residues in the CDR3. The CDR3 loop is CSATTYYNEQFF. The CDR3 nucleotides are TGCAGTGCAACGACATACTACAATGAGCAGTTCTTC.

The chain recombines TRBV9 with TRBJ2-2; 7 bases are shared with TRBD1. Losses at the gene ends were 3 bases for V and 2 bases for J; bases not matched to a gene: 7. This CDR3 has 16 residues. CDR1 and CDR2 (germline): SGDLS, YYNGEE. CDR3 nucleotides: TGTGCCAGCAGCGGCCGGGACAGAATTAACACCGGGGAGCTGTTTTTT. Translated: CASSGRDRINTGELFF.

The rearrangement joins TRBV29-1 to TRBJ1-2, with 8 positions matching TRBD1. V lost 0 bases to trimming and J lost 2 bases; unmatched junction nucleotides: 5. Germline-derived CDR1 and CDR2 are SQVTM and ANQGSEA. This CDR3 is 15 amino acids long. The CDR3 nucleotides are TGCAGCGTTGAAGATGGGACAGGATTAAACTATGGCTACACCTTC. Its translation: CSVEDGTGLNYGYTF.

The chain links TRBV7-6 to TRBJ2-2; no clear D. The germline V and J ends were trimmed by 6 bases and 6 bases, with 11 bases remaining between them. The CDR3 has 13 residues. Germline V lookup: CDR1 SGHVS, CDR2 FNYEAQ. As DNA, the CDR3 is TGTGCCAGCAGTAACAGCCTCCCCGGGGAGCTGTTTTTT. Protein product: CASSNSLPGELFF.

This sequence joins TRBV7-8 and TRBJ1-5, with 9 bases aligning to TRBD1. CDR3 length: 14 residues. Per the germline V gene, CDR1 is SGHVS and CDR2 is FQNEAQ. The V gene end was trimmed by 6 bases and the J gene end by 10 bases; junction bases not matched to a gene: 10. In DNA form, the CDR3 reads TGTGCCAGCAGTTCCGGGACAGGGATCCGTCCCCAGCATTTT. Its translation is CASSSGTGIRPQHF.

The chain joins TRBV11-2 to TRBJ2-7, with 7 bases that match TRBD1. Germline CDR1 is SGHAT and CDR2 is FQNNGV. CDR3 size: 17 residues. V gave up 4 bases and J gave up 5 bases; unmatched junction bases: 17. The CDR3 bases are TGTGCCAGCAGCTCGCCGTCGGACAGGCCCGGCAGGGACGAGCAGTACTTC. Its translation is CASSSPSDRPGRDEQYF.

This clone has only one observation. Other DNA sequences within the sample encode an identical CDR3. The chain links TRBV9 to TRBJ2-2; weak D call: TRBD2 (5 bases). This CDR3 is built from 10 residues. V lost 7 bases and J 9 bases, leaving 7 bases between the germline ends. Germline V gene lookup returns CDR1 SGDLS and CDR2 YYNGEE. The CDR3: CASGGRELFF. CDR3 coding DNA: TGTGCCAGCGGAGGTCGGGAGCTGTTTTTT. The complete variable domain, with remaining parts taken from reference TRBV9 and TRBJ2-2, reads DSGVTQTPKHLITATGQRVTLRCSPRSGDLSVYWYQQSLDQGLQFLIQYYNGEERAKGNILERFSAQQFPDLHSELNLSSLELGDSALYFCASGGRELFFGEGSRLTVL.

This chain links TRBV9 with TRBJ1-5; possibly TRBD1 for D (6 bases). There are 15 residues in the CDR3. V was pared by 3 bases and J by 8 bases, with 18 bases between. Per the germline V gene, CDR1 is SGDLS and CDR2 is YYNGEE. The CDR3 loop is CASSAMMGQGEPQHF. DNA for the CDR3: TGTGCCAGCAGCGCCATGATGGGACAAGGAGAGCCCCAGCATTTT. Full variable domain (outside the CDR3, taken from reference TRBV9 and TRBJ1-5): DSGVTQTPKHLITATGQRVTLRCSPRSGDLSVYWYQQSLDQGLQFLIQYYNGEERAKGNILERFSAQQFPDLHSELNLSSLELGDSALYFCASSAMMGQGEPQHFGDGTRLSIL.

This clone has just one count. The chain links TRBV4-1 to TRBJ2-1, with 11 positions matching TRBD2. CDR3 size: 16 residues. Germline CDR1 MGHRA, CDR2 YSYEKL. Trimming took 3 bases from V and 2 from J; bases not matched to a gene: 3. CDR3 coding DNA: TGCGCCAGCAGCCAGTTAGCGGGAGGGCCCTACAATGAGCAGTTCTTC. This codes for CASSQLAGGPYNEQFF.